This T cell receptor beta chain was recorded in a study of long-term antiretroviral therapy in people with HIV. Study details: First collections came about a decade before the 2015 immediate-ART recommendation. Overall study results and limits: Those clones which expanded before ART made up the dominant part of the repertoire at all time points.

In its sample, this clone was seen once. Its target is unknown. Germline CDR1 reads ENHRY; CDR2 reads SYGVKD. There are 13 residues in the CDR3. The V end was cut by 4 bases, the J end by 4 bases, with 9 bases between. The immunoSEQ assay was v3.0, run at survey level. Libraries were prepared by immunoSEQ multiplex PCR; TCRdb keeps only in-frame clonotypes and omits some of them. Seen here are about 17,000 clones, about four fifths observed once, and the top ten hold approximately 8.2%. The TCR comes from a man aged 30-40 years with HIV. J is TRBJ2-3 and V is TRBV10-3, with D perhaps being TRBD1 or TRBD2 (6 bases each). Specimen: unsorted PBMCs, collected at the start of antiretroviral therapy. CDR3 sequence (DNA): TGTGCCATCAGTGTGGGGGGCCCAGATACGCAGTATTTT. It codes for CAISVGGPDTQYF.